This is a list of T cell receptor beta chains from one sample in a study of T cell responses to AZD1222 COVID-19 vaccine. The table came from immunoSEQ multiplex PCR; TCRdb's copy has only in-frame clones and leaves some out. The repertoire holds tens of thousands of clones, with 80% to 90% as singletons. The sample was peripheral blood, taken on day 0 of AZD1222 vaccination. The receptor source for this set is an adult in good health. CDR3s include the opening cysteine and the closing phenylalanine or tryptophan. Each record gives: clone size, D gene, V gene, J gene, CDR3 protein, CDR3 DNA. A D gene is named only where the DNA matches it firmly. Size is stated for part of the rows, as once, few or many counts, or as a class when the clone is expanded.

clone size: -
D gene: TRBD1
V gene: TRBV5-1
J gene: TRBJ2-2
CDR3 protein: CASSMGQGNTGELFF
CDR3 DNA: TGCGCCAGCAGTATGGGACAGGGGAACACCGGGGAGCTGTTTTTT

clone size: -
D gene: TRBD1
V gene: TRBV6-5
J gene: TRBJ2-7
CDR3 protein: CASSLSRDSYEQYF
CDR3 DNA: TGTGCCAGCAGCCTGTCCCGGGACAGCTACGAGCAGTACTTC

clone size: -
D gene: -
V gene: TRBV3-1/TRBV3-2
J gene: TRBJ2-7
CDR3 protein: CASSPGGGDEQYF
CDR3 DNA: TGTGCCAGCAGCCCCGGTGGAGGGGACGAGCAGTACTTC

clone size: -
D gene: TRBD1
V gene: TRBV27
J gene: TRBJ2-7
CDR3 protein: CASSFGTGTYEQYF
CDR3 DNA: TGTGCCAGCAGTTTCGGGACAGGAACCTACGAGCAGTACTTC

clone size: -
D gene: TRBD2
V gene: TRBV28
J gene: TRBJ2-7
CDR3 protein: CASSPGTSGSYEQYF
CDR3 DNA: TGTGCCAGCAGCCCTGGGACTAGCGGGAGTTACGAGCAGTACTTC

clone size: few
D gene: -
V gene: TRBV5-8
J gene: TRBJ1-1
CDR3 protein: CASSLVGTEAFF
CDR3 DNA: TGTGCCAGCAGCTTGGTAGGCACTGAAGCTTTCTTT

clone size: -
D gene: -
V gene: TRBV3-1/TRBV3-2
J gene: TRBJ2-1
CDR3 protein: CASSRGRGSYNEQFF
CDR3 DNA: TGTGCCAGCAGCCGAGGACGGGGCTCCTACAATGAGCAGTTCTTC

clone size: -
D gene: TRBD1
V gene: TRBV5-1
J gene: TRBJ2-1
CDR3 protein: CASSFSGDSTYNEQFF
CDR3 DNA: TGCGCCAGCAGCTTCTCAGGGGACAGCACCTACAATGAGCAGTTCTTC

clone size: -
D gene: -
V gene: TRBV5-1
J gene: TRBJ1-4
CDR3 protein: CASSLQEARVGKLFF
CDR3 DNA: TGCGCCAGCAGCCTCCAGGAAGCGAGGGTGGGGAAACTGTTTTTT

clone size: -
D gene: -
V gene: TRBV10-1
J gene: TRBJ1-1
CDR3 protein: CASTPGEGALDTEAFF
CDR3 DNA: TGCGCCAGCACCCCTGGGGAGGGAGCCTTGGACACTGAAGCTTTCTTT

clone size: -
D gene: TRBD2
V gene: TRBV15
J gene: TRBJ2-2
CDR3 protein: CATSTRTSNTGELFF
CDR3 DNA: TGTGCCACCAGCACCCGGACTAGTAACACCGGGGAGCTGTTTTTT

clone size: -
D gene: TRBD1
V gene: TRBV7-6
J gene: TRBJ2-7
CDR3 protein: CASSHGTGTEQYF
CDR3 DNA: TGTGCCAGCAGCCATGGGACAGGGACAGAGCAGTACTTC

clone size: -
D gene: -
V gene: TRBV30
J gene: TRBJ1-1
CDR3 protein: CAWSEDAEAFF
CDR3 DNA: TGTGCCTGGAGTGAAGACGCTGAAGCTTTCTTT

clone size: -
D gene: -
V gene: TRBV9
J gene: TRBJ1-3
CDR3 protein: CASSPSGGLSGNTIYF
CDR3 DNA: TGTGCCAGCAGCCCCTCAGGAGGCCTCTCTGGAAACACCATATATTTT

clone size: once
D gene: -
V gene: TRBV9
J gene: TRBJ2-7
CDR3 protein: CASSVDPRGLEQYF
CDR3 DNA: TGTGCCAGCAGCGTAGATCCCCGGGGTCTCGAGCAGTACTTC

clone size: -
D gene: TRBD1
V gene: TRBV5-8
J gene: TRBJ1-4
CDR3 protein: CASSLGGQRNEKLFF
CDR3 DNA: TGTGCCAGCAGCTTAGGGGGACAGCGTAATGAAAAACTGTTTTTT

clone size: -
D gene: -
V gene: TRBV28
J gene: TRBJ2-5
CDR3 protein: CASAGGGRVQYF
CDR3 DNA: TGTGCCAGCGCAGGCGGGGGCAGGGTCCAGTACTTC

clone size: -
D gene: -
V gene: TRBV3-1/TRBV3-2
J gene: TRBJ2-1
CDR3 protein: CASSQGFEEYNEQFF
CDR3 DNA: TGTGCCAGCAGCCAAGGATTCGAGGAGTACAATGAGCAGTTCTTC

clone size: few
D gene: -
V gene: TRBV24-1
J gene: TRBJ1-2
CDR3 protein: CAKLTGLRYGYTF
CDR3 DNA: TGTGCCAAGTTGACAGGCCTAAGGTATGGCTACACCTTC

clone size: -
D gene: -
V gene: TRBV28
J gene: TRBJ1-5
CDR3 protein: CASRPQGTAGNQPQHF
CDR3 DNA: TGTGCCAGCAGGCCTCAGGGGACTGCTGGCAATCAGCCCCAGCATTTT

clone size: -
D gene: -
V gene: TRBV7-9
J gene: TRBJ1-1
CDR3 protein: CASSLALPGREAFF
CDR3 DNA: TGTGCCAGCAGCTTAGCGTTACCTGGTCGAGAAGCTTTCTTT

clone size: once
D gene: TRBD2
V gene: TRBV27
J gene: TRBJ2-3
CDR3 protein: CASSSLAGGPVTDTQYF
CDR3 DNA: TGTGCCAGCAGTTCGCTAGCGGGAGGGCCGGTCACAGATACGCAGTATTTT

clone size: -
D gene: -
V gene: TRBV28
J gene: TRBJ1-1
CDR3 protein: CASSPSLEYTEAFF
CDR3 DNA: TGTGCCAGCAGTCCCTCCCTTGAGTACACTGAAGCTTTCTTT

clone size: -
D gene: -
V gene: TRBV25-1
J gene: TRBJ1-2
CDR3 protein: CASSVTGTGYTF
CDR3 DNA: TGTGCCAGCAGTGTTACAGGGACCGGCTACACCTTC

clone size: -
D gene: TRBD2
V gene: TRBV7-3
J gene: TRBJ2-3
CDR3 protein: CASSLRGTSGTDTQYF
CDR3 DNA: TGTGCCAGCAGCTTAAGAGGGACTAGCGGCACAGATACGCAGTATTTT

clone size: -
D gene: -
V gene: TRBV6-5
J gene: TRBJ1-1
CDR3 protein: CASSYSMGTEAFF
CDR3 DNA: TGTGCCAGCAGTTACTCGATGGGAACTGAAGCTTTCTTT

clone size: -
D gene: TRBD2
V gene: TRBV6-1
J gene: TRBJ2-7
CDR3 protein: CASSERLAGFYEQYF
CDR3 DNA: TGTGCCAGCAGTGAACGGCTAGCGGGGTTCTACGAGCAGTACTTC

clone size: -
D gene: TRBD1
V gene: TRBV7-2
J gene: TRBJ1-2
CDR3 protein: CASSLGQGANYGYTF
CDR3 DNA: TGTGCCAGCAGCTTAGGCCAGGGGGCTAACTATGGCTACACCTTC

clone size: -
D gene: -
V gene: TRBV18
J gene: TRBJ2-3
CDR3 protein: CASSPPALGTDTQYF
CDR3 DNA: TGTGCCAGCTCACCACCCGCCTTGGGGACAGATACGCAGTATTTT

clone size: -
D gene: TRBD1
V gene: TRBV19
J gene: TRBJ1-1
CDR3 protein: CASSRDRGNTEAFF
CDR3 DNA: TGTGCCAGTAGTCGGGACAGGGGGAACACTGAAGCTTTCTTT